This T cell receptor beta chain was sequenced for a study of early T cells in non-severe SARS-CoV-2 infection. The CDR3 totals 14 residues. Trimming stripped 4 bases from V and 2 bases from J, with 11 bases between. CDR1 is SGHVS and CDR2 is FQNEAQ in the germline V gene. TCRdb processed the 5' RACE reads anew with MiXCR; each CDR3 protein has one entry. The sample includes about 64,000 distinct CDR3 sequences, 20% to 25% of them seen just once. The source was whole blood, collected at baseline. The sequence derives from an adult who was a healthcare worker with PCR-confirmed SARS-CoV-2 infection or an uninfected control (not recorded which). V gene TRBV7-8 combines with J gene TRBJ1-1; D remains ambiguous. CDR3 coding DNA: TGTGCCAGCAGCTCCCGGACGGTTAACACTGAAGCTTTCTTT. This codes for CASSSRTVNTEAFF.